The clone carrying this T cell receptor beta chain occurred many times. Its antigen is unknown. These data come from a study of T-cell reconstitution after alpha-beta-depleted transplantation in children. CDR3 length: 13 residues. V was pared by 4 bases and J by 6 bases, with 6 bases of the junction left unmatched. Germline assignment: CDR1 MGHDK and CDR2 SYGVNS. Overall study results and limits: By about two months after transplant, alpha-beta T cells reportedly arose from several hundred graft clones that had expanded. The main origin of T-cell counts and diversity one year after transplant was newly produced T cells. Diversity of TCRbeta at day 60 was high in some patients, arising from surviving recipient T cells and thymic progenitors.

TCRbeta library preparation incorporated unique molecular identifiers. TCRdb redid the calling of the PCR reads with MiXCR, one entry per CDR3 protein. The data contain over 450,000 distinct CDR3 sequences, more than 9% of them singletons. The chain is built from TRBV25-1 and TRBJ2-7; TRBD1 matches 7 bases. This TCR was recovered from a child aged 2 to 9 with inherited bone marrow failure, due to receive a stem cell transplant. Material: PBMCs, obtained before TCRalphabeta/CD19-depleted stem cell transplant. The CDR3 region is CASSGTGAGEQYF. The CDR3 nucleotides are TGTGCCAGCAGTGGCACAGGGGCCGGCGAGCAGTACTTC.